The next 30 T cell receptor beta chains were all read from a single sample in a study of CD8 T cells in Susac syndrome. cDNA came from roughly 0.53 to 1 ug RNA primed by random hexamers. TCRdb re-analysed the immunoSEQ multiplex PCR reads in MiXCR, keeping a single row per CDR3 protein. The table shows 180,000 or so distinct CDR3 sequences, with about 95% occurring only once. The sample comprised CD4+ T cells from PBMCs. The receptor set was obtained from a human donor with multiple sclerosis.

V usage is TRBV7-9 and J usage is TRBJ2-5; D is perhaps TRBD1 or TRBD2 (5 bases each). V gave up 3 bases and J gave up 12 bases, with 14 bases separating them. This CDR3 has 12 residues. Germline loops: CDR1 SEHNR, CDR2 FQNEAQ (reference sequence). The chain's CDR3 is CASSFPGAPEYF. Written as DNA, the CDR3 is TGTGCCAGCAGCTTCCCCGGGGCCCCCGAGTACTTC.

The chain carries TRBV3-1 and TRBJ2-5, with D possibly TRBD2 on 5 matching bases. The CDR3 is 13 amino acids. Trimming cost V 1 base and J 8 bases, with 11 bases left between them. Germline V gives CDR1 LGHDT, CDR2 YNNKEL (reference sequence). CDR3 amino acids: CASSQVSPGTQYF. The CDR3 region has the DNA TGTGCCAGCAGCCAAGTGTCCCCGGGAACCCAGTACTTC.

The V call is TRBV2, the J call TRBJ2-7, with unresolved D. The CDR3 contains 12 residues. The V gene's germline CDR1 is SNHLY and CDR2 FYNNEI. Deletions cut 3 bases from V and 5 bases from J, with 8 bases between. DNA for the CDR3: TGTGCCAGCAGTGAGTTCGGAGACGAGCAGTACTTC. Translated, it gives CASSEFGDEQYF.

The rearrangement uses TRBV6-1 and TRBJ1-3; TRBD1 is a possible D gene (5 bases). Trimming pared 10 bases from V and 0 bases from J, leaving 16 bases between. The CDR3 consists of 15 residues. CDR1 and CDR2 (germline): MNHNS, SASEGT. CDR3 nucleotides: TGTGCCACCCAGGGAAGGGGCTTCTCTGGAAACACCATATATTTT. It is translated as CATQGRGFSGNTIYF.

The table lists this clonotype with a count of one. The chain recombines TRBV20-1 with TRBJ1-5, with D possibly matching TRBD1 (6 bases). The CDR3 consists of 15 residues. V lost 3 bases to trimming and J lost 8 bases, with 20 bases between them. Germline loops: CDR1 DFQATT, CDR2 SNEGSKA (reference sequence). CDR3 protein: CSARGHKGLTEPQHF. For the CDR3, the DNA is TGCAGTGCTAGGGGACACAAGGGGTTAACGGAGCCCCAGCATTTT.

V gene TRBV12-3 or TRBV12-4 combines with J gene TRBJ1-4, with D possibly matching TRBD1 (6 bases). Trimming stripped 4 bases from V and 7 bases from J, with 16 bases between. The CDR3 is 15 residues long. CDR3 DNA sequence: TGTGCCAGCAGTTACCCCAGGGGAAGCGGTGAAAAACTGTTTTTT. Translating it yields CASSYPRGSGEKLFF.

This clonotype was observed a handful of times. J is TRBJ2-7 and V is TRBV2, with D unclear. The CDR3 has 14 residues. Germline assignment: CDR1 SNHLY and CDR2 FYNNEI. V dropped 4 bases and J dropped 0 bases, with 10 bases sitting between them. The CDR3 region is CASSASLSSYEQYF. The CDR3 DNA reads TGTGCCAGCAGTGCCAGCCTGAGCTCCTACGAGCAGTACTTC.

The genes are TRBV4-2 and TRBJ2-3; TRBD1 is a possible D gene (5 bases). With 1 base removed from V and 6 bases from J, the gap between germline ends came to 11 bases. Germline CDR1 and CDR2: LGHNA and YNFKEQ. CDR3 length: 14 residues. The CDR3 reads CASSQGTREDTQYF. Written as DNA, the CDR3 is TGTGCCAGCAGCCAAGGGACACGAGAGGATACGCAGTATTTT.

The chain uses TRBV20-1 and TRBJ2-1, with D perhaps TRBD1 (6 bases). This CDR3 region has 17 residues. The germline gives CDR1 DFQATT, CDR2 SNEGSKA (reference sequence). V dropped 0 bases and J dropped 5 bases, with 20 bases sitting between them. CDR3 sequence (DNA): TGCAGTGCTAGAGATACCCCACAGGGTTGGATCAACAATGAGCAGTTCTTC. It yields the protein CSARDTPQGWINNEQFF.

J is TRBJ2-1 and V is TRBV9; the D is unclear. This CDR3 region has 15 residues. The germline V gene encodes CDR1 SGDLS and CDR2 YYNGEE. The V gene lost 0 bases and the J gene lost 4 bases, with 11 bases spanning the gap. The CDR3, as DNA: TGTGCCAGCAGCGTAGAGTGGCAGGCGTACAATGAGCAGTTCTTC. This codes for CASSVEWQAYNEQFF.

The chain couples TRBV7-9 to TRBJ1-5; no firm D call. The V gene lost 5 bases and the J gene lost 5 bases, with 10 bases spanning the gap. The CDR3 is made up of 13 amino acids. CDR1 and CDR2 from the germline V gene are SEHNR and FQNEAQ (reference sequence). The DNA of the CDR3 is TGTGCCAGCAGCGCCGGGATCGATCAGCCCCAGCATTTT. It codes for CASSAGIDQPQHF.

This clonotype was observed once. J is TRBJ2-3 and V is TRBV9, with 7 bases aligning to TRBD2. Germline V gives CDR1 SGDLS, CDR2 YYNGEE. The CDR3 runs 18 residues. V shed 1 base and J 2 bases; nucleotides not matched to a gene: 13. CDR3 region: CASSVNLGRQANTDTQYF. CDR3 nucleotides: TGTGCCAGCAGCGTAAATCTCGGGAGGCAGGCTAACACAGATACGCAGTATTTT.

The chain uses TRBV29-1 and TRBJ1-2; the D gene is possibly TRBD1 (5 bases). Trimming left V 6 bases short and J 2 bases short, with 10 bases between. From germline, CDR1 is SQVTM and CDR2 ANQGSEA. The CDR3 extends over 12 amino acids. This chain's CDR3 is CSVSGQNYGYTF. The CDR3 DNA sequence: TGCAGCGTGTCGGGGCAGAACTATGGCTACACCTTC.

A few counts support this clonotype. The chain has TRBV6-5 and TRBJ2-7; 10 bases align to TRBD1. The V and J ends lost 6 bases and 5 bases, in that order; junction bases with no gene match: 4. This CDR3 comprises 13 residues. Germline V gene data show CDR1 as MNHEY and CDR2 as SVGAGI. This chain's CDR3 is CASSRDRGHEQYF. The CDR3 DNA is TGTGCCAGCAGCCGGGACAGGGGTCACGAGCAGTACTTC.

This CDR3 is CASSLGARDTQYF. The CDR3 DNA is TGTGCCAGCAGCTTAGGGGCGAGGGATACGCAGTATTTT. The genes are TRBV7-2 and TRBJ2-3; D is unresolved. V shed 1 base and J shed 6 bases, with 8 bases lying between them. The CDR3 runs to 13 residues. Germline-derived CDR1 and CDR2 are SGHTA and FQGNSA.

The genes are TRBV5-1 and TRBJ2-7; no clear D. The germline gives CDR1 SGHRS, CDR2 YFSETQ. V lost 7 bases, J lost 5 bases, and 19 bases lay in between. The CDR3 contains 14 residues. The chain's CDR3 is CASGTSTKPNEQYF. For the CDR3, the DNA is TGCGCCAGCGGTACCTCTACCAAGCCGAACGAGCAGTACTTC. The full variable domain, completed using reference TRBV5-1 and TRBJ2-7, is KAGVTQTPRYLIKTRGQQVTLSCSPISGHRSVSWYQQTPGQGLQFLFEYFSETQRNKGNFPGRFSGRQFSNSRSEMNVSTLELGDSALYLCASGTSTKPNEQYFGPGTRLTVT.

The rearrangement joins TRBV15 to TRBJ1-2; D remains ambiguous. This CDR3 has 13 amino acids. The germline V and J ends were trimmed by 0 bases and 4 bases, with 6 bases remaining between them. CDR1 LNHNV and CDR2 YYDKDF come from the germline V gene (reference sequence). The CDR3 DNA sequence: TGTGCCACCAGCAGAGATCGGGGCTATGGCTACACCTTC. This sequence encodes CATSRDRGYGYTF.

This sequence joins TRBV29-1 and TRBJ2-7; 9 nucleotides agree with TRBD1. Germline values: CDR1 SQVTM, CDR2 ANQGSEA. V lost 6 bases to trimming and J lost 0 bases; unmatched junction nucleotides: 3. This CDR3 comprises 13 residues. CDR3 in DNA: TGCAGCGTGAGGGACAGGGCCTCCTACGAGCAGTACTTC. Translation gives CSVRDRASYEQYF.

In nucleotides, the CDR3 is TGTGCCAGCAGCGTAGGAGGACTCATGGGGGAGCAGTACTTC. Translation: CASSVGGLMGEQYF. The J gene is TRBJ2-7, the V gene TRBV9; tentatively, D is TRBD2 (5 bases). The V and J ends lost 0 bases and 7 bases respectively, with 14 bases between them. The CDR3 is made up of 14 amino acids. The germline V gene has CDR1 SGDLS and CDR2 YYNGEE.

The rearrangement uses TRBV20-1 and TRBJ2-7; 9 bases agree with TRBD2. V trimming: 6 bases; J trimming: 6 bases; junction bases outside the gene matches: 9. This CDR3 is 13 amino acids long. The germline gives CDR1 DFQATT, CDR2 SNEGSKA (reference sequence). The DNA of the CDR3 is TGCAGTGCCCACAAAGCGGGGGGCTCCGAGCAGTACTTC. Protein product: CSAHKAGGSEQYF.

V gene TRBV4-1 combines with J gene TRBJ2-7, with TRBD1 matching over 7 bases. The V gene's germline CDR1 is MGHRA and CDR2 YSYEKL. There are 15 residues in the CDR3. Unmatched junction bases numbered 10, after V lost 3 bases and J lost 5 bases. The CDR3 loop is CASSQVLGGIDEQYF. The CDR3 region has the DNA TGCGCCAGCAGCCAGGTCCTAGGGGGCATCGACGAGCAGTACTTC.

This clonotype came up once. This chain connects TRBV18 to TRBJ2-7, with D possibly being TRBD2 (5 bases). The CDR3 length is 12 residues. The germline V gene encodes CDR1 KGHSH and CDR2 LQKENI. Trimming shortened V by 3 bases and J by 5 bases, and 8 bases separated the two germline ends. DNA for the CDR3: TGTGCCAGCTCACCGCAGAGGGACGAGCAGTACTTC. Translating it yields CASSPQRDEQYF.

The CDR3 region has the DNA TGTGCCAGTAGTATCCGGGACAAGAATTCACCCCTCCACTTT. Its protein product is CASSIRDKNSPLHF. The chain links TRBV19 to TRBJ1-6; a possible D gene is TRBD1 (6 bases). CDR3 size: 14 residues. The germline V and J ends were trimmed by 3 bases and 7 bases, with 10 bases remaining between them. Germline V gives CDR1 LNHDA, CDR2 SQIVND (reference sequence).

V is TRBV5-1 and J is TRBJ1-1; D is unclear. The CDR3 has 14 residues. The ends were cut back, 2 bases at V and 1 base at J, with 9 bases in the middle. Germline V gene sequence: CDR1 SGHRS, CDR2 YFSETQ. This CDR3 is CASSFSNGNTEAFF. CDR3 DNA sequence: TGCGCCAGCAGCTTCTCGAACGGGAACACTGAAGCTTTCTTT.

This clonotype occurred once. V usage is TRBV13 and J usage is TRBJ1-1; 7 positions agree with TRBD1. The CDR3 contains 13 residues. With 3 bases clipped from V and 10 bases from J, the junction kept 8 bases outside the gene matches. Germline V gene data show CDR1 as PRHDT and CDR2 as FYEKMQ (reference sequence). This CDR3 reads CASSFPTGDPAFF. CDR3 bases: TGTGCCAGCAGCTTCCCCACAGGGGACCCAGCTTTCTTT.

The CDR3 here is CASSPRDRLNEKLFF. The CDR3 nucleotides are TGTGCCAGCAGTCCCCGGGACAGATTAAATGAAAAACTGTTTTTT. The V gene is TRBV12-3 or TRBV12-4, the J gene TRBJ1-4; 7 nucleotides line up with TRBD1. The CDR3 contains 15 residues. V trimming: 5 bases; J trimming: 5 bases; junction bases outside the gene matches: 8.

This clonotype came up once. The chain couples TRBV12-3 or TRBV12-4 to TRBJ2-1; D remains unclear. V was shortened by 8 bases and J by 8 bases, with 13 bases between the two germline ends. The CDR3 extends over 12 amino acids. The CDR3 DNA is TGTGCCAGCGGGCGTTTGCCCTATGAGCAGTTCTTC. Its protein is CASGRLPYEQFF.

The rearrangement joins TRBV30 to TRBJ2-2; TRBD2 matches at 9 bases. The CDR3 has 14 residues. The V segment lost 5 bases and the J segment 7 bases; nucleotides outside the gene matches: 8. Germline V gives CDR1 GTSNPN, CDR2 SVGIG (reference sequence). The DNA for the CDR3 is TGTGCCTGGGAATTGGGACTAGCAGACGGGGAGCTGTTTTTT. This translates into CAWELGLADGELFF.

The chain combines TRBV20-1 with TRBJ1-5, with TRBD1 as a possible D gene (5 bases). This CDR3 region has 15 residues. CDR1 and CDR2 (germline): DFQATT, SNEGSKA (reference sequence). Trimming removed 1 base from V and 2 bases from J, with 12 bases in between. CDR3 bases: TGCAGTGCTAGAGTGTGGGGCGCGGGCAATCAGCCCCAGCATTTT. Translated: CSARVWGAGNQPQHF.

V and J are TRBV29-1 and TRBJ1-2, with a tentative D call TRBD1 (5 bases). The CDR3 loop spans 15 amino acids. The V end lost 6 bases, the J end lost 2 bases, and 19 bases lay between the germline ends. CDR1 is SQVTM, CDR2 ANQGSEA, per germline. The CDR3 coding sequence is TGCAGCGTGATACAAAACGGACATCTAAACTATGGCTACACCTTC. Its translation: CSVIQNGHLNYGYTF.